The 26 T cell receptor beta chains in this list originate from one sample, sequenced in a study of blood T cells in healthy people across ages. Using a J-beta primer mix together with a sample-barcoded 5' primer, a second PCR was run for roughly 7 to 11 cycles. TCRdb re-called the 5' RACE reads with MiXCR, one entry per CDR3 protein. The sample lists about 670,000 distinct CDR3 sequences; around 38% were seen once. Material: blood. The receptors were sampled from a man aged 80 or over in good health.

This chain joins TRBV3-1 and TRBJ2-7; D uncertain. Germline CDR1 and CDR2: LGHDT and YNNKEL (reference sequence). V lost 4 bases and J 3 bases, leaving 19 bases between the germline ends. The CDR3 covers 16 residues. Here the CDR3 DNA reads TGTGCCAGCAGCCTAACCTGGGATATACAGTACTACGAGCAGTACTTC. Translation gives CASSLTWDIQYYEQYF.

This clonotype was seen a handful of times. This chain uses TRBV3-1 with TRBJ1-5; D gene unclear. The length of the CDR3 is 13 residues. Germline-derived CDR1 and CDR2 are LGHDT and YNNKEL (reference sequence). Trimming took off 4 bases at V and 5 bases at J, with 9 bases between the two ends. CDR3 bases: TGTGCCAGCAGCCCCCGACGGGATCAGCCCCAGCATTTT. It codes for CASSPRRDQPQHF.

The chain has TRBV9 and TRBJ2-1; TRBD2 aligns across 11 bases. Germline V gives CDR1 SGDLS, CDR2 YYNGEE. The trim removed 2 bases at V and 2 bases at J, leaving 6 bases unmatched. This CDR3 is 17 amino acids long. The CDR3 region is CASSVVSGGATYNEQFF. For the CDR3, the DNA is TGTGCCAGCAGCGTGGTTAGCGGGGGGGCAACCTACAATGAGCAGTTCTTC. Complete variable domain (other parts from reference TRBV9 and TRBJ2-1): DSGVTQTPKHLITATGQRVTLRCSPRSGDLSVYWYQQSLDQGLQFLIQYYNGEERAKGNILERFSAQQFPDLHSELNLSSLELGDSALYFCASSVVSGGATYNEQFFGPGTRLTVL.

V gene TRBV14 combines with J gene TRBJ2-7; TRBD1 aligns across 8 bases. The CDR3 has 16 residues. Germline assignment: CDR1 SGHDN and CDR2 FVKESK. The V segment lost 5 bases and the J segment 4 bases; nucleotides outside the gene matches: 13. Here the CDR3 reads CASSTSGGSTQYEQYF. As DNA, the CDR3 is TGTGCCAGCAGCACCTCAGGGGGCAGCACACAGTACGAGCAGTACTTC.

The rearrangement links TRBV6-2 or TRBV6-3 to TRBJ2-5; TRBD2 agrees at 12 bases. Germline V gene sequence: CDR1 MNHEY, CDR2 SVGEGT. The V segment lost 6 bases and the J segment 4 bases; nucleotides outside the gene matches: 12. CDR3 length: 17 amino acids. CDR3 region: CASSHGLAGGPGETQYF. DNA for the CDR3: TGTGCCAGCAGCCATGGCCTAGCGGGAGGGCCGGGAGAGACCCAGTACTTC.

This clonotype turned up a few times. V is TRBV6-2 or TRBV6-3 and J is TRBJ2-7; D uncertain. Germline assignment: CDR1 MNHEY and CDR2 SVGEGT. V shed 4 bases and J shed 2 bases, with 18 bases lying between them. CDR3 size: 16 residues. The CDR3 spells CASSFGVKSATYEQYF. Written as DNA, the CDR3 is TGTGCCAGCAGTTTCGGAGTTAAAAGCGCCACCTACGAGCAGTACTTC.

The rearrangement joins TRBV14 to TRBJ2-7; D call uncertain. V gave up 1 base and J gave up 4 bases, with 8 bases separating them. The V gene's germline CDR1 is SGHDN and CDR2 FVKESK. CDR3 length: 13 amino acids. CDR3: CASSQVYGYEQYF. The CDR3 DNA reads TGTGCCAGCAGCCAAGTATACGGTTACGAGCAGTACTTC.

Only a few counts were recorded for this clonotype. This chain joins TRBV6-2 or TRBV6-3 and TRBJ2-7; no clear D. Germline V lookup: CDR1 MNHEY, CDR2 SVGEGT. The CDR3 runs 14 residues. Trimming pared 2 bases from V and 0 bases from J, leaving 8 bases between. The CDR3 coding sequence is TGTGCCAGCAGTTACACCTCCAGCTCCTACGAGCAGTACTTC. Encoded protein: CASSYTSSSYEQYF.

The J gene is TRBJ1-2, the V gene TRBV20-1, with D perhaps matching TRBD1 (5 bases). The CDR3 contains 15 residues. Germline V lookup: CDR1 DFQATT, CDR2 SNEGSKA (reference sequence). The germline V and J ends were trimmed by 5 bases and 0 bases, with 16 bases remaining between them. CDR3 in amino acids: CSARPRGRPNYGYTF. The DNA of the CDR3 is TGCAGTGCTCGCCCTCGGGGCCGACCTAACTATGGCTACACCTTC.

This chain links TRBV29-1 with TRBJ2-1; 11 nucleotides align to TRBD2. The germline CDR1 and CDR2 sequences are SQVTM and ANQGSEA. The CDR3 length is 15 residues. The J segment lost 9 bases and the V segment lost 2 bases, leaving 9 bases of the junction unmatched. The CDR3 loop reads CSVELGTSGGVEQFF. The CDR3 nucleotides read TGCAGCGTTGAACTGGGGACTAGCGGAGGGGTTGAGCAGTTCTTC.

The V gene is TRBV28, the J gene TRBJ2-5, with 7 bases that match TRBD1. The ends lost 4 bases at V and 6 bases at J; junction bases unmatched: 5. Germline V CDR1 and CDR2: MDHEN, SYDVKM. The length of the CDR3 is 13 residues. CDR3 protein: CASSSPGQKTQYF. CDR3 in DNA: TGTGCCAGCAGTTCCCCGGGACAGAAGACCCAGTACTTC.

This clonotype has ten or more counts. The chain combines TRBV2 with TRBJ2-5; D remains ambiguous. The V end lost 2 bases, the J end lost 2 bases, and 9 bases lay between the germline ends. The CDR3 totals 14 residues. The germline V gene encodes CDR1 SNHLY and CDR2 FYNNEI. The CDR3 sequence: CASSETIGQETQYF. Here the CDR3 DNA reads TGTGCCAGCAGTGAAACTATCGGTCAAGAGACCCAGTACTTC.

A note on this clonotype: A read error may be the cause here, since a much bigger clone is one base away. The J gene is TRBJ1-2, the V gene TRBV6-2 or TRBV6-3, with 9 bases matching TRBD1. This CDR3 region has 14 residues. V lost 6 bases, J lost 4 bases, and 6 bases stayed unmatched. Germline V CDR1 and CDR2: MNHEY, SVGEGT. As DNA, the CDR3 is TGTGCCAGCAGCCTCGGGACAGGGACCTATGGCTACACCTTC. Its protein product is CASSLGTGTYGYTF.

As to this clonotype: A read error may be the cause here, since a much bigger clone is one base away. CDR3 sequence reads: CASSSAASGRGYEQYF. In nucleotides, the CDR3 is TGCGCCAGCAGCTCGGCTGCTAGCGGGAGAGGCTACGAGCAGTACTTC. The chain joins TRBV5-1 to TRBJ2-7; 10 bases line up with TRBD2. The CDR3 loop spans 16 amino acids. V trimming: 3 bases; J trimming: 3 bases; junction bases outside the gene matches: 9. CDR1 and CDR2 from the germline V gene are SGHRS and YFSETQ.

The gene calls are TRBV5-1 and TRBJ2-7; TRBD1 matches 10 bases. CDR1 is SGHRS and CDR2 is YFSETQ in the germline V gene. This CDR3 contains 14 residues. J gave up 6 bases and V 3 bases, and 6 bases lay outside the gene matches. The DNA of the CDR3 is TGCGCCAGCAGCTACCGGGACAGGGGTCGCGAGCAGTACTTC. This sequence encodes CASSYRDRGREQYF.

The chain recombines TRBV20-1 with TRBJ2-1, with 7 bases identical to TRBD2. The CDR3 contains 14 residues. CDR1 DFQATT and CDR2 SNEGSKA come from the germline V gene (reference sequence). The junction had 8 bases not matched to a gene; V was cut back by 2 bases and J by 7 bases. CDR3 nucleotides: TGCAGTGCTAGACCAACCGGGACTATGAATGAGCAGTTCTTC. This translates into CSARPTGTMNEQFF.

With regard to this clonotype: This clone may be a read error of a much larger clone one base away. The V and J genes are TRBV28 and TRBJ2-5; either TRBD1 or TRBD2 may supply D (5 bases each). CDR3 length: 16 amino acids. Germline V lookup: CDR1 MDHEN, CDR2 SYDVKM. The CDR3 loop is CAGSLGTSGGQETQYF. Here the CDR3 DNA reads TGTGCCGGCAGTTTAGGGACCTCTGGCGGCCAAGAGACCCAGTACTTC. Full variable domain (rest looked up from reference TRBV28 and TRBJ2-5): DVKVTQSSRYLVKRTGEKVFLECVQDMDHENMFWYRQDPGLGLRLIYFSYDVKMKEKGDIPEGYSVSREKKERFSLILESASTNQTSMYLCAGSLGTSGGQETQYFGPGTRLLVL.

The J gene is TRBJ2-1, the V gene TRBV6-1; TRBD1 matches 7 bases. The CDR3 contains 15 residues. Losses at the gene ends were 5 bases for V and 1 base for J; bases not matched to a gene: 5. Germline V lookup: CDR1 MNHNS, CDR2 SASEGT. The DNA for the CDR3 is TGTGCCAGCAGTCCAGACAGGGAATCCTACAATGAGCAGTTCTTC. Protein sequence: CASSPDRESYNEQFF.

The gene calls are TRBV11-2 and TRBJ2-7, with no clear D. CDR1 is SGHAT, CDR2 FQNNGV, per germline. The CDR3 spans 17 residues. The V end was cut by 1 base, the J end by 0 bases, with 16 bases between. CDR3 sequence reads: CASSLGDTPRLSYEQYF. The CDR3 region has the DNA TGTGCCAGCAGCTTAGGAGACACGCCACGACTCTCCTACGAGCAGTACTTC.

The chain is built from TRBV29-1 and TRBJ1-3, with D unresolved. The germline CDR1 and CDR2 sequences are SQVTM and ANQGSEA. There are 14 residues in the CDR3. V was clipped by 4 bases and J by 1 base, with 11 bases between them. The CDR3 loop reads CSVGVSQSGNTIYF. In DNA, the CDR3 is TGCAGCGTTGGGGTGTCACAGTCTGGAAACACCATATATTTT.

A few counts support this clonotype. The chain couples TRBV24-1 to TRBJ2-3; 7 nucleotides agree with TRBD1. The CDR3 totals 16 residues. Trimming took 4 bases from V and 4 from J; bases not matched to a gene: 10. Germline V CDR1 and CDR2: KGHDR, SFDVKD. CDR3 bases: TGTGCCACCAGTGAACCCCGGACAGGATATCCAGATACGCAGTATTTT. This translates into CATSEPRTGYPDTQYF.

This rearrangement joins TRBV11-3 to TRBJ2-1, with D possibly being TRBD1 (6 bases). The V gene's germline CDR1 is SGHNT and CDR2 YENEEA. The CDR3 has 16 residues. The V end lost 1 base, the J end lost 5 bases, and 15 bases lay between the germline ends. The CDR3 DNA reads as TGTGCCAGCAGCTTAGGGGGATACAGGGATAACAATGAGCAGTTCTTC. Encoded protein: CASSLGGYRDNNEQFF.

The genes are TRBV3-1 and TRBJ2-1, with D possibly matching TRBD2 (5 bases). Trimming removed 0 bases from V and 8 bases from J, with 17 bases in between. This CDR3 has 16 amino acids. The V gene's germline CDR1 is LGHDT and CDR2 YNNKEL (reference sequence). CDR3 protein: CASSQDRRTLEHEQFF. Written as DNA, the CDR3 is TGTGCCAGCAGCCAAGATCGGAGGACCCTTGAGCATGAGCAGTTCTTC.

The sample holds a few counts of this clonotype. The chain combines TRBV6-5 with TRBJ2-3, with D uncertain. V was trimmed by 6 bases and J by 7 bases, leaving 8 bases between them. There are 11 residues in the CDR3. From germline, CDR1 is MNHEY and CDR2 SVGAGI. The DNA for the CDR3 is TGTGCCAGCAGGCGGTTTTATACGCAGTATTTT. This codes for CASRRFYTQYF.

The V call is TRBV12-3 or TRBV12-4, the J call TRBJ2-4, with D maybe TRBD2 (6 bases). This CDR3 contains 16 residues. Trimming removed 2 bases from V and 13 bases from J, with 24 bases in between. In DNA form, the CDR3 reads TGTGCCAGCAGTTTATACGGGACTGACGTTTACAATGAGCAGTACTTC. This gives the protein CASSLYGTDVYNEQYF.

In this sample, this clonotype turned up a few times. At one boundary the junction diverges from the germline segment, which might be a read error. The genes are TRBV11-2 and TRBJ1-1, with 8 nucleotides matching TRBD1. The germline gives CDR1 SGHAT, CDR2 FQNNGV. The CDR3 loop spans 13 amino acids. The CDR3 DNA reads TGTGCCAACAGCCCCGACAGGGGATGGGAAGCTTTCTTT. This translates into CANSPDRGWEAFF.